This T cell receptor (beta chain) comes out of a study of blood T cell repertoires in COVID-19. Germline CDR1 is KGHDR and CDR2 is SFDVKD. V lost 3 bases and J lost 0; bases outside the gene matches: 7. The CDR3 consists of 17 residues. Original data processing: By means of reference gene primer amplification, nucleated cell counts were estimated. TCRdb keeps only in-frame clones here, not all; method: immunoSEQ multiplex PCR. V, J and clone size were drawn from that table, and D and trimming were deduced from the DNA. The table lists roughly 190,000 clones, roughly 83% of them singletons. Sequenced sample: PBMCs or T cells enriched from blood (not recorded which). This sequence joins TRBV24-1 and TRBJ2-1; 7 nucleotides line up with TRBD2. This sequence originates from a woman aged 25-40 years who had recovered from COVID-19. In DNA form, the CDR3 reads TGTGCCACCAGTGATCTAGCGGCCCCGAGCTCCTACAATGAGCAGTTCTTC. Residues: CATSDLAAPSSYNEQFF.